The 15 T cell receptor beta chains below all came from one sample that was sequenced in a study of response to subunit inactivated influenza vaccine (dated by TCRdb to 2016 to 2018). Libraries were built with RT-PCR. TCRdb lists the instrument as Illumina HiSeq 2500. In-frame beta chains were kept once TCRdb had trimmed the public reads at Q25 with fastp and called clones with MiXCR. Rows with one shared CDR3 protein collapse into an entry with the most common genes and DNA. The sample table holds more than 450,000 distinct CDR3 sequences, of which over 9.5% were seen once. Clones ranked in the top ten supply about 10% of the sample. This sample comprised PBMCs from blood, obtained on the day of vaccination. Receptor source: a man aged 45-65 years who received an inactivated influenza vaccine. Donor details come from another sample of the same person, matched by shared clones.

This chain's CDR3 is CSAREDSLAGAVSYEQYF. The CDR3 coding sequence is TGCAGTGCTAGAGAGGACAGTTTAGCGGGAGCAGTTTCCTACGAGCAGTACTTC. V and J are TRBV20-1 and TRBJ2-7; TRBD2 matches 9 bases. V lost 0 bases to trimming and J lost 1 base; unmatched junction nucleotides: 13. There are 18 residues in the CDR3. The germline V gene encodes CDR1 DFQATT and CDR2 SNEGSKA (reference sequence).

This clonotype was detected a few times. This chain uses TRBV25-1 with TRBJ2-5; D unclear. The CDR3 has 15 residues. Germline-derived CDR1 and CDR2 are MGHDK and SYGVNS. V was clipped by 2 bases and J by 5 bases, with 15 bases between them. In nucleotides, the CDR3 is TGTGCCAGCAGTGAAATAGGGTTTATTGGGGAGACCCAGTACTTC. It codes for CASSEIGFIGETQYF.

This clonotype was observed a handful of times. The chain recombines TRBV7-6 with TRBJ1-3; the D is unclear. V was cut by 0 bases and J by 0 bases, with 6 bases left in between. Germline V gene sequence: CDR1 SGHVS, CDR2 FNYEAQ. This CDR3 region has 15 residues. CDR3 in DNA: TGTGCCAGCAGCTTAGCAGGGCTCTCTGGAAACACCATATATTTT. Its protein product is CASSLAGLSGNTIYF.

This chain uses TRBV5-1 with TRBJ2-5; D call uncertain. Trimming pared 4 bases from V and 5 bases from J, leaving 9 bases between. The germline V gene encodes CDR1 SGHRS and CDR2 YFSETQ. CDR3 length: 12 amino acids. The CDR3 DNA follows: TGCGCCAGCAGCCCGCAGGACGAGACCCAGTACTTC. It encodes CASSPQDETQYF.

The chain combines TRBV11-3 with TRBJ2-3; TRBD2 might be the D (5 bases). Germline V gives CDR1 SGHNT, CDR2 YENEEA. The CDR3 totals 13 residues. V lost 4 bases to trimming and J lost 4 bases, with 9 bases between them. The CDR3 DNA reads TGTGCCAGCAGCTACGGGGTTTCAGATACGCAGTATTTT. It codes for CASSYGVSDTQYF.

This rearrangement joins TRBV5-1 to TRBJ2-5, with TRBD1 identical over 7 bases. The CDR3 is 16 amino acids. In germline, CDR1 is SGHRS, CDR2 YFSETQ. J lost 5 bases, V lost 5 bases, and 15 bases had no gene match. CDR3 DNA sequence: TGCGCCAGCAGTTCTACCGGACAGGCCCTCCGGGAGACCCAGTACTTC. Its protein product is CASSSTGQALRETQYF.

This clonotype was seen a handful of times. The chain carries TRBV5-1 and TRBJ2-3; the D call may be TRBD1 or TRBD2 (5 bases each). Germline CDR1 is SGHRS and CDR2 is YFSETQ. Trimming stripped 4 bases from V and 3 bases from J, with 21 bases between. The CDR3 runs 17 residues. CDR3: CASSANPGAKQTDTQYF. CDR3 DNA: TGCGCCAGCAGCGCGAATCCCGGGGCGAAACAAACAGATACGCAGTATTTT. The full variable domain, with the rest looked up from reference TRBV5-1 and TRBJ2-3, is KAGVTQTPRYLIKTRGQQVTLSCSPISGHRSVSWYQQTPGQGLQFLFEYFSETQRNKGNFPGRFSGRQFSNSRSEMNVSTLELGDSALYLCASSANPGAKQTDTQYFGPGTRLTVL.

The chain has TRBV7-9 and TRBJ2-7; the D is unclear. V was pared by 5 bases and J by 3 bases, with 11 bases between. Germline V gives CDR1 SEHNR, CDR2 FQNEAQ (reference sequence). The CDR3 totals 13 residues. The CDR3 DNA sequence: TGTGCCAGCAGCCGACAAGGCTACTACGAGCAGTACTTC. This codes for CASSRQGYYEQYF.

This clonotype came up a few times. The CDR3 DNA follows: TGTGCCAGCACCGGGGCGCAGCTGGGCCACAATGAGCAGTTCTTC. This encodes CASTGAQLGHNEQFF. This sequence joins TRBV28 and TRBJ2-1; D may match TRBD1 or TRBD2 (5 bases each). Looked up from germline, CDR1 is MDHEN and CDR2 is SYDVKM. Trimming removed 7 bases from V and 5 bases from J, with 18 bases in between. This CDR3 has 15 amino acids.

This clonotype was seen more than once but under ten times. The chain carries TRBV11-1 and TRBJ2-7; 10 bases align to TRBD1. The CDR3 spans 18 residues. The V segment lost 5 bases and the J segment 2 bases; nucleotides outside the gene matches: 15. The germline gives CDR1 SGHAT, CDR2 FQDESV (reference sequence). CDR3 sequence (DNA): TGTGCCAGCAGCCAAGCGCGGACAGGGGGTACCGAACCCTACGAGCAGTACTTC. It is translated as CASSQARTGGTEPYEQYF.

A few counts support this clonotype. The chain links TRBV10-3 to TRBJ2-5; D unclear. The CDR3 covers 13 residues. Germline CDR1 is ENHRY and CDR2 is SYGVKD. Trimming shortened V by 4 bases and J by 5 bases, and 11 bases separated the two germline ends. The CDR3 loop is CAISVGERETQYF. The CDR3 bases are TGTGCCATCAGTGTAGGAGAAAGGGAGACCCAGTACTTC.

J is TRBJ2-1 and V is TRBV29-1; a possible D gene is TRBD2 (6 bases). From germline, CDR1 is SQVTM and CDR2 ANQGSEA. The CDR3 spans 15 residues. Trimming cost V 4 bases and J 1 base, with 14 bases left between them. The CDR3 region is CSVATGGYSYNEQFF. The CDR3 coding sequence is TGCAGCGTTGCCACCGGGGGTTATTCCTACAATGAGCAGTTCTTC.

Many counts were recorded for this clonotype. The chain combines TRBV4-1 with TRBJ2-3; TRBD2 aligns across 15 bases. V trimming: 1 base; J trimming: 3 bases; junction bases outside the gene matches: 2. The germline gives CDR1 MGHRA, CDR2 YSYEKL. There are 17 residues in the CDR3. The CDR3 region is CASSQGTSGGATDTQYF. The CDR3, as DNA: TGCGCCAGCAGCCAAGGGACTAGCGGGGGGGCAACAGATACGCAGTATTTT.

The chain couples TRBV18 to TRBJ2-1; D unclear. Germline CDR1 reads KGHSH; CDR2 reads LQKENI. V was trimmed by 2 bases and J by 9 bases, leaving 17 bases between them. CDR3 length: 15 amino acids. The CDR3 DNA reads as TGTGCCAGCTCACCATTACCCGTAGCCTATCGTGAGCAGTTCTTC. This gives the protein CASSPLPVAYREQFF.

This clonotype was detected a few times. The chain links TRBV14 to TRBJ2-7, with a possible D match to TRBD1 (6 bases). This CDR3 is built from 16 residues. The germline V and J ends were trimmed by 1 base and 3 bases, with 16 bases remaining between them. Germline V gives CDR1 SGHDN, CDR2 FVKESK. The CDR3 DNA is TGTGCCAGCAGCCAAGCCACAGGGATCGGAGGCTACGAGCAGTACTTC. It codes for CASSQATGIGGYEQYF. The whole variable domain, filled in from reference TRBV14 and TRBJ2-7, reads EAGVTQFPSHSVIEKGQTVTLRCDPISGHDNLYWYRRVMGKEIKFLLHFVKESKQDESGMPNNRFLAERTGGTYSTLKVQPAELEDSGVYFCASSQATGIGGYEQYFGPGTRLTVT.